A single sample is the source of the 14 T cell receptor beta chains below, sequenced in a study of control samples from healthy donors and cancer patients. Sequencing was performed with immunoSEQ multiplex PCR; in TCRdb, only in-frame clones are kept and a portion is missing. The sample includes under 150,000 clones, more than 90% of them seen just once. Sequenced material: blood. The source of these receptors is a man aged 25 to 45 in good health.

The J gene is TRBJ2-7, the V gene TRBV7-3; D is perhaps TRBD1 (6 bases). Per the germline V gene, CDR1 is SGHTA and CDR2 is FQGTGA. V was trimmed by 6 bases and J by 0 bases, leaving 15 bases between them. This CDR3 is 15 amino acids long. The CDR3 nucleotides read TGTGCCAGCAGGAAGGACAGCCACAGCTCCTACGAGCAGTACTTC. Translation: CASRKDSHSSYEQYF.

The chain has TRBV5-1 and TRBJ1-6, with D tentatively TRBD1 (5 bases). Germline CDR1 and CDR2: SGHRS and YFSETQ. Trimming removed 4 bases at V and 8 bases at J, with 25 bases between. The CDR3 extends over 18 amino acids. The CDR3 spells CASSKETLQGKGDSPLHF. The CDR3 DNA sequence: TGCGCCAGCAGCAAGGAAACCTTGCAGGGAAAAGGGGATTCACCCCTCCACTTT.

V gene TRBV7-9 combines with J gene TRBJ2-1; D gene ambiguous. Trimming took 0 bases from V and 10 from J, leaving 7 bases between them. The CDR3 is 12 residues long. Germline CDR1 SEHNR, CDR2 FQNEAQ (reference sequence). This chain's CDR3 is CASSLAVTEQFF. Here the CDR3 DNA reads TGTGCCAGCAGCTTAGCGGTCACGGAGCAGTTCTTC.

A single count supports this clone. J is TRBJ1-5 and V is TRBV7-8; D unclear. Germline values: CDR1 SGHVS, CDR2 FQNEAQ. The CDR3 length is 14 residues. The V and J ends lost 5 bases and 3 bases respectively, with 11 bases between them. The CDR3 DNA reads as TGTGCCAGCAGCCCAGAGCGGATCAATCAGCCCCAGCATTTT. It specifies CASSPERINQPQHF.

The CDR3 region is CASSPRRGAHEQYF. The CDR3 region has the DNA TGTGCCAGCAGCCCTCGTCGGGGGGCCCACGAGCAGTACTTC. The rearrangement links TRBV3-1 (or the pseudogene TRBV3-2) to TRBJ2-7; the D gene is possibly TRBD2 (7 bases). V was trimmed by 4 bases and J by 5 bases, leaving 15 bases between them. Germline lookup yields CDR1 LGHDT and CDR2 YNNKEL (reference sequence). This CDR3 contains 14 residues.

The chain joins TRBV27 to TRBJ2-7; 8 bases are a match to TRBD1. Germline V gene data show CDR1 as MNHEY and CDR2 as SMNVEV (reference sequence). V trimming: 5 bases; J trimming: 3 bases; junction bases outside the gene matches: 9. This CDR3 contains 15 residues. CDR3 amino acids: CASSRTGLNLYEQYF. The CDR3 DNA is TGTGCCAGCAGTCGGACAGGGCTGAATCTCTACGAGCAGTACTTC.

The V and J genes are TRBV19 and TRBJ1-5, with D maybe TRBD1 (5 bases). The V gene lost 4 bases and the J gene lost 4 bases, with 17 bases spanning the gap. Germline V gene data show CDR1 as LNHDA and CDR2 as SQIVND (reference sequence). The length of the CDR3 is 16 residues. CDR3 sequence: CASSRGGQGQNQPQHF. DNA of the CDR3: TGTGCCAGTAGTAGAGGTGGGCAGGGTCAAAATCAGCCCCAGCATTTT.

This CDR3 is CASSLAGQGVNTEAFF. CDR3 sequence (DNA): TGCGCCAGCAGCTTGGCTGGTCAGGGGGTGAACACTGAAGCTTTCTTT. J is TRBJ1-1 and V is TRBV5-1, with 7 bases lining up with TRBD1. The CDR3 has 16 residues. The V segment lost 0 bases and the J segment 0 bases; nucleotides outside the gene matches: 5. CDR1 is SGHRS and CDR2 is YFSETQ in the germline V gene.

The chain uses TRBV11-2 and TRBJ1-1; D perhaps matches TRBD1 (5 bases). Trimming removed 5 bases at V and 4 bases at J, with 17 bases between. Looked up from germline, CDR1 is SGHAT and CDR2 is FQNNGV. The CDR3 runs 15 residues. For the CDR3, the DNA is TGTGCCAGCAGCCATATGCTCAGGGAATCCACTGAAGCTTTCTTT. Translating gives CASSHMLRESTEAFF.

This clone has a handful of counts. V is TRBV9 and J is TRBJ2-2; TRBD2 is a possible D gene (5 bases). Germline values: CDR1 SGDLS, CDR2 YYNGEE. V was shortened by 1 base and J by 6 bases, with 19 bases between the two germline ends. The CDR3 is 17 amino acids. CDR3 amino acids: CASSVRQGGLVPGELFF. The CDR3 DNA is TGTGCCAGCAGCGTACGCCAAGGAGGCTTAGTCCCCGGGGAGCTGTTTTTT.

V gene TRBV29-1 combines with J gene TRBJ2-7, with D hard to call. The CDR3 has 10 residues. CDR1 and CDR2 (germline): SQVTM, ANQGSEA. V was shortened by 6 bases and J by 5 bases, with 8 bases between the two germline ends. CDR3 nucleotides: TGCAGCGTAGTTAAAGACGAGCAGTACTTC. This codes for CSVVKDEQYF.

The chain carries TRBV2 and TRBJ1-5; 7 bases are shared with TRBD1. This CDR3 comprises 14 residues. Germline V CDR1 and CDR2: SNHLY, FYNNEI. The J segment lost 3 bases and the V segment lost 3 bases, leaving 2 bases of the junction unmatched. The CDR3 DNA reads TGTGCCAGCAGTGAGACAGGGATCAATCAGCCCCAGCATTTT. Protein product: CASSETGINQPQHF.

This chain joins TRBV5-5 and TRBJ2-2, with 7 bases that match TRBD2. J lost 4 bases, V lost 5 bases, and 23 bases had no gene match. Germline values: CDR1 SGHKS, CDR2 YYEKEE (reference sequence). CDR3 length equals 20 residues. The CDR3 is CASRIPAREGEGYTTGELFF. CDR3 in DNA: TGTGCCAGCAGAATCCCGGCGCGGGAAGGGGAGGGATACACCACCGGGGAGCTGTTTTTT.

The chain is built from TRBV5-5 and TRBJ1-1; D uncertain. Trimming pared 2 bases from V and 4 bases from J, leaving 9 bases between. From germline, CDR1 is SGHKS and CDR2 YYEKEE (reference sequence). The CDR3 is made up of 13 amino acids. CDR3 in amino acids: CASSFLGSTEAFF. In DNA, the CDR3 is TGTGCCAGCAGCTTTCTAGGGTCCACTGAAGCTTTCTTT. Full variable domain (remainder filled in from reference TRBV5-5 and TRBJ1-1): DAGVTQSPTHLIKTRGQQVTLRCSPISGHKSVSWYQQVLGQGPQFIFQYYEKEERGRGNFPDRFSARQFPNYSSELNVNALLLGDSALYLCASSFLGSTEAFFGQGTRLTVV.